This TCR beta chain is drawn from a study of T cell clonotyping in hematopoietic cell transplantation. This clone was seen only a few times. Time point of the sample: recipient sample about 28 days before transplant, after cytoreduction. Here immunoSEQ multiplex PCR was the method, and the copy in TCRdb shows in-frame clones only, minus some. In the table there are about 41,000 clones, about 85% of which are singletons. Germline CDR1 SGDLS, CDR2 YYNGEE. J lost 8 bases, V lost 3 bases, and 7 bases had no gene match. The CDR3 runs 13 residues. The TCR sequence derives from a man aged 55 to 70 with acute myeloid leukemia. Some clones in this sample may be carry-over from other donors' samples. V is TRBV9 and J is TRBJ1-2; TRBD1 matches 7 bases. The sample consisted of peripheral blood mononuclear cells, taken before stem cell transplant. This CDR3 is CASSALQGSGYTF. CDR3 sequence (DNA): TGTGCCAGCAGCGCCCTACAGGGGTCGGGCTACACCTTC.